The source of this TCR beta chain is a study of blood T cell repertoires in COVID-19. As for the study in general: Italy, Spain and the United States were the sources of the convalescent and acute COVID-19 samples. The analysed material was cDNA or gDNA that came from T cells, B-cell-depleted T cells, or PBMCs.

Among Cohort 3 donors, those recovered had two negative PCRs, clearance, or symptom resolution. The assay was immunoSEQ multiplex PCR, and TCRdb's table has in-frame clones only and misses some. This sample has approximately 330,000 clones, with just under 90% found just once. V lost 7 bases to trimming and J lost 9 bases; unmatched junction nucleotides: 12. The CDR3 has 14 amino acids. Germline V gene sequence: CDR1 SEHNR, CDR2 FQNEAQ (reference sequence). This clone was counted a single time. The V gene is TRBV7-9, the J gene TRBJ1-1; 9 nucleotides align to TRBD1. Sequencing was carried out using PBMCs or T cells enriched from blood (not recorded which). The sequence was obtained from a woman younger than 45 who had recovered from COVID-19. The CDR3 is CASNSRTGEGKAFF. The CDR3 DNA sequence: TGTGCCAGCAACTCCCGGACAGGGGAAGGTAAAGCTTTCTTT.